The 13 T cell receptor beta chains reported below all come from one sample, sequenced in a study of T cells in Graves' hyperthyroidism and ophthalmopathy. RNA transcripts were the template for amplifying TCR beta CDR3 regions. An initial round of RT-PCR targeting the TCR CDR3 relied on the HTBI primer set. MiXCR, run by TCRdb on the multiplex PCR reads, gives a single entry per CDR3 protein. The repertoire holds 600,000 or so distinct CDR3 sequences, 14% seen once, with 7.1% in the top ten. The sequencing sample was made of blood. The receptors come from a woman aged 18-30 years with Graves' ophthalmopathy.

This clonotype was seen repeatedly, ten times or more. The chain joins TRBV3-1 to TRBJ1-1; perhaps TRBD1 as D (5 bases). V was pared by 4 bases and J by 0 bases, with 18 bases between. Germline CDR1 LGHDT, CDR2 YNNKEL (reference sequence). CDR3 length: 17 residues. Here the CDR3 DNA reads TGTGCCAGCAGCCCCCGGACAAGAAGGGAGATGAACACTGAAGCTTTCTTT. Its protein is CASSPRTRREMNTEAFF.

This clonotype was observed many times. The rearrangement joins TRBV29-1 to TRBJ1-1; D might be TRBD1 (6 bases). The CDR3 covers 13 residues. V was pared by 7 bases and J by 5 bases, with 17 bases between. Germline lookup yields CDR1 SQVTM and CDR2 ANQGSEA. CDR3 in amino acids: CSGAGTPGTEAFF. The CDR3 DNA sequence: TGCAGCGGTGCCGGGACACCCGGAACTGAAGCTTTCTTT. Full variable domain (rest looked up from reference TRBV29-1 and TRBJ1-1): SAVISQKPSRDICQRGTSLTIQCQVDSQVTMMFWYRQQPGQSLTLIATANQGSEATYESGFVIDKFPISRPNLTFSTLTVSNMSPEDSSIYLCSGAGTPGTEAFFGQGTRLTVV.

This clonotype was recorded at least ten times. The chain carries TRBV12-3 or TRBV12-4 and TRBJ2-3; 7 nucleotides match TRBD2. The CDR3 covers 16 residues. The ends lost 6 bases at V and 1 base at J; junction bases unmatched: 10. CDR3 sequence: CASSRRGGSRTDTQYF. The CDR3 nucleotides read TGTGCCAGCAGCCGGAGAGGCGGGAGTCGCACAGATACGCAGTATTTT.

In its sample, this clonotype was seen many times. The chain carries TRBV19 and TRBJ2-7; 9 bases fit TRBD1. CDR3 length equals 16 residues. The germline V gene encodes CDR1 LNHDA and CDR2 SQIVND (reference sequence). With V trimmed by 5 bases and J by 2 bases, 10 bases remained unmatched. CDR3 coding DNA: TGTGCCAGTAGTTTCGAATCCGGGACAGGGACCTACGAGCAGTACTTC. This sequence encodes CASSFESGTGTYEQYF.

In this sample, this clonotype turned up many times. The V and J genes are TRBV3-1 and TRBJ1-2; no firm D call. The CDR3 runs to 12 residues. V was trimmed by 3 bases and J by 6 bases, leaving 8 bases between them. Germline V gene sequence: CDR1 LGHDT, CDR2 YNNKEL (reference sequence). This CDR3 reads CASSQAANGYTF. The CDR3 DNA follows: TGTGCCAGCAGCCAGGCAGCAAATGGCTACACCTTC. Combining the CDR3 with reference TRBV3-1 and TRBJ1-2 gives the whole variable domain DTAVSQTPKYLVTQMGNDKSIKCEQNLGHDTMYWYKQDSKKFLKIMFSYNNKELIINETVPNRFSPKSPDKAHLNLHINSLELGDSAVYFCASSQAANGYTFGSGTRLTVV.

This clonotype appeared once. The genes are TRBV27 and TRBJ2-7, with TRBD2 matching 9 bases. Germline assignment: CDR1 MNHEY and CDR2 SMNVEV (reference sequence). V was pared by 3 bases and J by 4 bases, with 7 bases of the junction left unmatched. CDR3 length: 15 residues. CDR3 nucleotides: TGTGCCAGCAGTTTCCTTGCTAGCGGGACTTACGAGCAGTACTTC. It encodes CASSFLASGTYEQYF.

This clonotype was seen only a few times. Mismatch with germline at one junction end may stem from a read error. The V and J genes are TRBV6-2 or TRBV6-3 and TRBJ1-5; D ambiguous. The germline CDR1 and CDR2 sequences are MNHEY and SVGEGT. The CDR3 covers 13 residues. The CDR3 nucleotides read TGTGCCAGCAGCCTGATGTTCAATCAGCCCCGGCATTTT. Protein product: CASSLMFNQPRHF.

This clonotype appeared many times. The chain joins TRBV20-1 to TRBJ2-1; 7 bases are a match to TRBD1. Germline-derived CDR1 and CDR2 are DFQATT and SNEGSKA (reference sequence). V was clipped by 5 bases and J by 9 bases; unmatched bases: 16. The CDR3 covers 15 residues. The CDR3 spells CSAPPHRGVDGEQFF. DNA of the CDR3: TGCAGTGCTCCACCTCACAGGGGAGTCGACGGTGAGCAGTTCTTC.

This clonotype was seen many times. The chain couples TRBV10-3 to TRBJ2-2; 9 bases are a match to TRBD1. The CDR3 is 16 residues long. Trimming at V came to 8 bases and at J to 3 bases, leaving 10 bases not matched to a gene. The germline CDR1 and CDR2 sequences are ENHRY and SYGVKD. Here the CDR3 reads CAIPGQGRGDTGELFF. CDR3 bases: TGTGCCATCCCCGGACAGGGGAGGGGAGACACCGGGGAGCTGTTTTTT.

In the case of this clonotype: The junction departs from the called germline gene at one end, perhaps through a read error. The chain joins TRBV28 to TRBJ2-1; 11 bases map to TRBD1. Germline V gene data show CDR1 as MDHEN and CDR2 as SYDVKM. The CDR3 is 17 residues long. CDR3 residues: CATRTGGGRSSYSEQFF. The CDR3 DNA is TGTGCCACGCGGACAGGGGGCGGGAGGAGCTCCTACAGTGAGCAGTTCTTC.

This clonotype showed up many times. The V gene is TRBV28, the J gene TRBJ2-7; tentatively, D is TRBD2 (6 bases). The V end lost 6 bases, the J end lost 3 bases, and 21 bases lay between the germline ends. Germline CDR1 and CDR2: MDHEN and SYDVKM. This CDR3 is 16 amino acids long. The CDR3 DNA sequence: TGTGCCAGCAGCCCTGAGAAGTTCCGGGGGAGCTACGAGCAGTACTTC. This codes for CASSPEKFRGSYEQYF.

J is TRBJ1-5 and V is TRBV18, with D perhaps matching TRBD1 (5 bases). V shed 5 bases and J shed 1 base, with 21 bases lying between them. Germline lookup yields CDR1 KGHSH and CDR2 LQKENI. This CDR3 region has 18 residues. CDR3 sequence (DNA): TGTGCCAGCTCATCAAGAGCTTTGACGGGGGACAGCAATCAGCCCCAGCATTTT. This encodes CASSSRALTGDSNQPQHF.

This clonotype was seen repeatedly, ten times or more. The chain joins TRBV3-1 to TRBJ2-7; TRBD2 agrees at 8 bases. Germline V gene sequence: CDR1 LGHDT, CDR2 YNNKEL (reference sequence). This CDR3 has 18 residues. V gave up 0 bases and J gave up 7 bases; unmatched junction bases: 17. CDR3 amino acids: CASSQETLTSVAPREQYF. CDR3 sequence (DNA): TGTGCCAGCAGCCAAGAAACGTTGACTAGCGTTGCTCCTCGGGAGCAGTACTTC.